These 22 T cell receptor beta chains originate from one sample sequenced in a study of cytomegalovirus exposure and HLA in healthy donors. Both 60 Vbeta primers and 13 Jbeta primers went into the PCR. Method: immunoSEQ multiplex PCR; TCRdb's copy keeps in-frame clones and lacks some. The table lists under 150,000 clones, nearly 85% of them singletons, with roughly 3.4% in the top ten. Sequencing input: PBMCs. The source of these receptors is a male donor in good health and CMV-seronegative.

J is TRBJ2-6 and V is TRBV5-6, with 9 bases identical to TRBD1. J lost 0 bases, V lost 2 bases, and 6 bases had no gene match. The germline V gene encodes CDR1 SGHDT and CDR2 YYEEEE. The length of the CDR3 is 18 residues. CDR3 sequence reads: CASSFGDRVVSGANVLTF. The DNA for the CDR3 is TGTGCCAGCAGCTTTGGGGACAGGGTAGTCTCTGGGGCCAACGTCCTGACTTTC.

The V gene is TRBV4-1, the J gene TRBJ2-7, with 10 positions matching TRBD1. With 0 bases clipped from V and 4 bases from J, the junction kept 6 bases outside the gene matches. CDR3 length equals 16 residues. In germline, CDR1 is MGHRA, CDR2 YSYEKL. CDR3 amino acids: CASSQDMTGGGYEQYF. CDR3 bases: TGCGCCAGCAGCCAAGATATGACAGGGGGCGGGTACGAGCAGTACTTC.

This chain uses TRBV15 with TRBJ1-1, with D maybe TRBD1 (6 bases). V was clipped by 0 bases and J by 6 bases, with 17 bases between them. Germline V CDR1 and CDR2: LNHNV, YYDKDF (reference sequence). The CDR3 is 16 residues long. CDR3: CATSRESREGVAEAFF. The CDR3 coding sequence is TGTGCCACCAGCAGAGAATCCCGTGAGGGGGTTGCTGAAGCTTTCTTT.

This clone was counted a single time. V and J are TRBV5-1 and TRBJ2-3; D gene uncertain. Germline V gene sequence: CDR1 SGHRS, CDR2 YFSETQ. V lost 0 bases, J lost 0 bases, and 5 bases lay in between. This CDR3 comprises 14 residues. The CDR3 DNA sequence: TGCGCCAGCAGCTTGGCGACTAGCACAGATACGCAGTATTTT. Translated: CASSLATSTDTQYF.

The rearrangement joins TRBV4-1 to TRBJ2-2, with a weak D call TRBD1 (5 bases). V was shortened by 5 bases and J by 1 base, with 11 bases between the two germline ends. There are 15 residues in the CDR3. Looked up from germline, CDR1 is MGHRA and CDR2 is YSYEKL. As DNA, the CDR3 is TGCGCCAGCAGCGTCCAAACAGGGAACACCGGGGAGCTGTTTTTT. This gives the protein CASSVQTGNTGELFF.

This sequence joins TRBV6-5 and TRBJ2-6, with D possibly being TRBD2 (5 bases). The V gene's germline CDR1 is MNHEY and CDR2 SVGAGI. The germline V and J ends were trimmed by 6 bases and 0 bases, with 9 bases remaining between them. The CDR3 runs to 15 residues. This chain's CDR3 is CASSIRGSGANVLTF. Here the CDR3 DNA reads TGTGCCAGCAGCATACGGGGCTCTGGGGCCAACGTCCTGACTTTC.

This clone was seen only once. This chain uses TRBV27 with TRBJ2-5; D is perhaps TRBD2 (7 bases). Trimming left V 3 bases short and J 2 bases short, with 16 bases between. Germline V gene data show CDR1 as MNHEY and CDR2 as SMNVEV (reference sequence). The CDR3 has 16 amino acids. As DNA, the CDR3 is TGTGCCAGCAGTTTGAGCGCGGGGGCCGAGCAAGAGACCCAGTACTTC. Translated, it gives CASSLSAGAEQETQYF.

In DNA, the CDR3 is TGCGCCAGCAGCCCAGGGGGTGACGACGAGCAGTACTTC. Protein: CASSPGGDDEQYF. The chain uses TRBV5-1 and TRBJ2-7; 7 bases agree with TRBD1. Per the germline V gene, CDR1 is SGHRS and CDR2 is YFSETQ. This CDR3 is 13 amino acids long. V lost 4 bases and J lost 5; bases outside the gene matches: 6. Combining the CDR3 with reference TRBV5-1 and TRBJ2-7 gives the whole variable domain KAGVTQTPRYLIKTRGQQVTLSCSPISGHRSVSWYQQTPGQGLQFLFEYFSETQRNKGNFPGRFSGRQFSNSRSEMNVSTLELGDSALYLCASSPGGDDEQYFGPGTRLTVT.

The CDR3 DNA follows: TGCGCCAGCAGCTTGGGCGGGCACGAGCAGTACTTC. Translating gives CASSLGGHEQYF. V is TRBV5-1 and J is TRBJ2-7; possibly TRBD2 for D (5 bases). V was pared by 0 bases and J by 5 bases, with 6 bases between. Germline V gene lookup returns CDR1 SGHRS and CDR2 YFSETQ. The CDR3 is 12 residues long.

This clone was seen only a few times. This chain joins TRBV30 and TRBJ1-1; perhaps TRBD1 as D (5 bases). The germline V gene has CDR1 GTSNPN and CDR2 SVGIG (reference sequence). V lost 7 bases and J lost 9, with 12 bases in between. The CDR3 is 10 residues long. The CDR3 DNA sequence: TGTGCCTCGACGACAGACAAAGCTTTCTTT. It encodes CASTTDKAFF.

The rearrangement joins TRBV30 to TRBJ2-5; D is possibly TRBD1 (6 bases). The CDR3 covers 13 residues. Germline lookup yields CDR1 GTSNPN and CDR2 SVGIG (reference sequence). The V and J ends lost 2 bases and 2 bases respectively, with 9 bases between them. For the CDR3, the DNA is TGTGCCTGGAGTACGGACAGTCAAGAGACCCAGTACTTC. The encoded protein is CAWSTDSQETQYF.

V is TRBV29-1 and J is TRBJ2-1; D possibly corresponds to TRBD1 (5 bases). CDR3 length: 12 amino acids. Germline values: CDR1 SQVTM, CDR2 ANQGSEA. The ends were cut back, 3 bases at V and 9 bases at J, with 12 bases in the middle. CDR3 DNA: TGCAGCGTTGAGGTTTTAGGGGCTGAGCAGTTCTTC. Amino acid sequence: CSVEVLGAEQFF.

The V call is TRBV18, the J call TRBJ2-1; the match to TRBD1 covers 8 bases. The CDR3 consists of 17 residues. The V and J ends lost 4 bases and 4 bases, in that order; junction bases with no gene match: 12. From germline, CDR1 is KGHSH and CDR2 LQKENI. The CDR3 region is CASSQMILDREYNEQFF. The CDR3 DNA reads as TGTGCCAGCTCACAGATGATTTTGGACAGGGAATACAATGAGCAGTTCTTC.

This clone occurred a few times. The chain has TRBV27 and TRBJ2-7; possible D gene TRBD2, 7 bases. Germline V gene lookup returns CDR1 MNHEY and CDR2 SMNVEV (reference sequence). The CDR3 runs 15 residues. V was pared by 9 bases and J by 0 bases, with 18 bases between. The CDR3 loop is CASRVRGASSYEQYF. For the CDR3, the DNA is TGTGCCAGTAGAGTCCGGGGGGCTAGCTCCTACGAGCAGTACTTC.

V and J are TRBV28 and TRBJ1-2; D ambiguous. V gave up 1 base and J gave up 3 bases, with 3 bases separating them. The CDR3 totals 12 residues. The germline V gene encodes CDR1 MDHEN and CDR2 SYDVKM. The CDR3 DNA reads TGTGCCAGCAGTTTATCAGACTATGGCTACACCTTC. Residues: CASSLSDYGYTF.

Of note for this clone: Other DNA sequences from this sample encode an identical CDR3 as well. The gene calls are TRBV27 and TRBJ2-1; TRBD2 matches at 7 bases. Germline values: CDR1 MNHEY, CDR2 SMNVEV (reference sequence). The CDR3 totals 12 residues. The junction had 0 bases not matched to a gene; V was cut back by 3 bases and J by 7 bases. The CDR3 region is CASSLGGNEQFF. The CDR3 DNA reads TGTGCCAGCAGTTTGGGGGGGAATGAGCAGTTCTTC.

This sequence joins TRBV5-4 and TRBJ2-2; 7 bases match TRBD1. V shed 2 bases, J shed 0 bases, and the junction held 4 bases outside the gene matches. CDR3 length: 16 residues. Looked up from germline, CDR1 is SGHNT and CDR2 is YYREEE (reference sequence). DNA of the CDR3: TGTGCCAGCAGCTTCGGGACAGAGACGAACACCGGGGAGCTGTTTTTT. Translation gives CASSFGTETNTGELFF.

The chain carries TRBV7-9 and TRBJ2-1; weak D call: TRBD2 (5 bases). In germline, CDR1 is SEHNR, CDR2 FQNEAQ (reference sequence). The CDR3 runs 13 residues. V dropped 2 bases and J dropped 5 bases, with 7 bases sitting between them. The CDR3 here is CASSLTGDNEQFF. CDR3 bases: TGTGCCAGCAGCTTAACCGGGGACAATGAGCAGTTCTTC.

The chain joins TRBV7-2 to TRBJ2-1, with 9 bases aligning to TRBD2. After removal of 5 bases from V and 0 bases from J, the junction contained 2 bases not matched to a gene. The CDR3 runs to 15 residues. The germline CDR1 and CDR2 sequences are SGHTA and FQGNSA. In nucleotides, the CDR3 is TGTGCCAGCAGCATTAGCGGGAGCTCCTACAATGAGCAGTTCTTC. It specifies CASSISGSSYNEQFF.

The rearrangement joins TRBV4-1 to TRBJ2-2; D call uncertain. Germline V gene sequence: CDR1 MGHRA, CDR2 YSYEKL. The ends were cut back, 0 bases at V and 6 bases at J, with 5 bases in the middle. The CDR3 runs to 13 residues. The CDR3: CASSQDRSGELFF. As DNA, the CDR3 is TGCGCCAGCAGCCAAGATCGTTCCGGGGAGCTGTTTTTT.

The rearrangement links TRBV9 to TRBJ1-4; 8 bases align to TRBD1. CDR1 is SGDLS, CDR2 YYNGEE, per germline. This CDR3 spans 16 amino acids. Unmatched junction bases numbered 15, after V lost 3 bases and J lost 11 bases. The CDR3, as DNA: TGTGCCAGCAGCGCTCAATCGACAGGGGAGTTTGGGAAACTGTTTTTT. It is translated as CASSAQSTGEFGKLFF. The full variable domain, completed using reference TRBV9 and TRBJ1-4, is DSGVTQTPKHLITATGQRVTLRCSPRSGDLSVYWYQQSLDQGLQFLIQYYNGEERAKGNILERFSAQQFPDLHSELNLSSLELGDSALYFCASSAQSTGEFGKLFFGSGTQLSVL.

V is TRBV6-6 and J is TRBJ1-2; 9 nucleotides align to TRBD1. The CDR3 is 15 residues long. The germline gives CDR1 MNHNY, CDR2 SVGAGI (reference sequence). V lost 0 bases to trimming and J lost 3 bases; unmatched junction nucleotides: 2. CDR3 DNA sequence: TGTGCCAGCAGTTACTCGGGACAGGGTTACTATGGCTACACCTTC. It yields the protein CASSYSGQGYYGYTF.